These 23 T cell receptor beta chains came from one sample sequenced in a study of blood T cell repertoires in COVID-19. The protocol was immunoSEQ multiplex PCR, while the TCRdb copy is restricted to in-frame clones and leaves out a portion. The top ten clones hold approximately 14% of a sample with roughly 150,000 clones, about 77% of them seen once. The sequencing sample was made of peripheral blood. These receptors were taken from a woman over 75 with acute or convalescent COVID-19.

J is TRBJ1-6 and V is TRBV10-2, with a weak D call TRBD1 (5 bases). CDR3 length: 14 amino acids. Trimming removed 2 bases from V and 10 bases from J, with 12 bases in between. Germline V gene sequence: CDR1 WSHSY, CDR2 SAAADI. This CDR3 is CASSEQGNVSPLHF. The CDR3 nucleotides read TGCGCCAGCAGTGAGCAGGGAAACGTCTCACCCCTCCACTTT.

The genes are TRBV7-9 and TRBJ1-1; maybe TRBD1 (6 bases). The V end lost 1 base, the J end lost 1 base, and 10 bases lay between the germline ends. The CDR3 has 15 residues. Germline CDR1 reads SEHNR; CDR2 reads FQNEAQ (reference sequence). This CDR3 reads CASSLGGRGNTEAFF. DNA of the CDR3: TGTGCCAGCAGCTTAGGAGGCAGGGGGAACACTGAAGCTTTCTTT.

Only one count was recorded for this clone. The CDR3 DNA reads as TGCGCCAGCAGCCGGCAGTCGTTCGGGACAGGCGTTTACAATGAGCAGTTCTTC. Translating it yields CASSRQSFGTGVYNEQFF. The chain links TRBV4-1 to TRBJ2-1, with TRBD1 identical over 8 bases. The CDR3 covers 18 residues. After removal of 4 bases from V and 4 bases from J, the junction contained 15 bases not matched to a gene. Germline V gene lookup returns CDR1 MGHRA and CDR2 YSYEKL.

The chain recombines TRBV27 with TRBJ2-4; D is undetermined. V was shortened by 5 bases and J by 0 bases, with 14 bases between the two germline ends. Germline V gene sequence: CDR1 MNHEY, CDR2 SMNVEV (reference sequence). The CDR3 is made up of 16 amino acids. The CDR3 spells CASSPQVTVAKNIQYF. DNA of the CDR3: TGTGCCAGCAGTCCGCAGGTTACCGTAGCCAAAAACATTCAGTACTTC.

The CDR3 here is CASSFLGAQPQHF. In DNA, the CDR3 is TGTGCCAGCAGCTTCTTAGGGGCTCAGCCCCAGCATTTT. The rearrangement joins TRBV12-1 to TRBJ1-5; TRBD1, the D gene given by the table, was not confirmed from the DNA. TRBV12-1 is a known pseudogene. The CDR3 spans 13 residues.

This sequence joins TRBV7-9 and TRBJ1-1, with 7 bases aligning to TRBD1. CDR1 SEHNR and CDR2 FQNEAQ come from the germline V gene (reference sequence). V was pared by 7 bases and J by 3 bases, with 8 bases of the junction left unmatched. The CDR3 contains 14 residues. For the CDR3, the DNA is TGTGCCAGCATTGTGACAGGGTTACACACTGAAGCTTTCTTT. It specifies CASIVTGLHTEAFF. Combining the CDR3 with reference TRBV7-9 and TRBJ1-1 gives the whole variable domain DTGVSQNPRHKITKRGQNVTFRCDPISEHNRLYWYRQTLGQGPEFLTYFQNEAQLEKSRLLSDRFSAERPKGSFSTLEIQRTEQGDSAMYLCASIVTGLHTEAFFGQGTRLTVV.

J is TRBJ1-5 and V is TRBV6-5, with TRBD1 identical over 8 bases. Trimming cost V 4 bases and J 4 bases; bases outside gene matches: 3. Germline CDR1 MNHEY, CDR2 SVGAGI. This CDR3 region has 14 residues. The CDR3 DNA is TGTGCCAGCAGTTTCGACAGGGGTAATCAGCCCCAGCATTTT. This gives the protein CASSFDRGNQPQHF.

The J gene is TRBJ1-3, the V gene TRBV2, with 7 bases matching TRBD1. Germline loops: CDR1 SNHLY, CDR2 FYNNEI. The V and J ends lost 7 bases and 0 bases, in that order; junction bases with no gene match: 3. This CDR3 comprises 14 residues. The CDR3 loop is CASKGTASGNTIYF. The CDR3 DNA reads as TGTGCCAGCAAAGGGACAGCCTCTGGAAACACCATATATTTT.

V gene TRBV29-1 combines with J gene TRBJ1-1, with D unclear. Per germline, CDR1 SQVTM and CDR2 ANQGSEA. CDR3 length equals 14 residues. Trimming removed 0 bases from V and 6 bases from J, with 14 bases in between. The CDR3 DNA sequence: TGCAGCGTTGAAGATCGTAGAGGGTTCTCTGAAGCTTTCTTT. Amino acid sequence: CSVEDRRGFSEAFF.

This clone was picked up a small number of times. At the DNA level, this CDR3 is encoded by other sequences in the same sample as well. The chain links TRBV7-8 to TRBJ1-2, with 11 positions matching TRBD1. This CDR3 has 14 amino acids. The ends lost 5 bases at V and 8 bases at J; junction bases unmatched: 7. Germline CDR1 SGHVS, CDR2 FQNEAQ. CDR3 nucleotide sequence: TGTGCCAGCAGCCCGAGGACAGGGGGCGGCGGCTACACCTTC. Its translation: CASSPRTGGGGYTF.

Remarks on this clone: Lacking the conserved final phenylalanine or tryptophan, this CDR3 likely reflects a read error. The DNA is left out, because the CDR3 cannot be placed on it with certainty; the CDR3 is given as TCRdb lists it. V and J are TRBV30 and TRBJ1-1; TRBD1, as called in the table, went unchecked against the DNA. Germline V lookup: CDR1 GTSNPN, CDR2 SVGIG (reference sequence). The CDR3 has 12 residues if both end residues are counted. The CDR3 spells CAWSVTGTGALL.

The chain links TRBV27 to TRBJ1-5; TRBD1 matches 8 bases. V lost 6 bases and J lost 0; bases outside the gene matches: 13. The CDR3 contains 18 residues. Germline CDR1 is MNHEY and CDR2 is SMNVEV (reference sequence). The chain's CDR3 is CASRLRGTGSFSNQPQHF. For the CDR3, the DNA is TGTGCCAGCAGGCTCAGGGGGACAGGCTCCTTTAGCAATCAGCCCCAGCATTTT.

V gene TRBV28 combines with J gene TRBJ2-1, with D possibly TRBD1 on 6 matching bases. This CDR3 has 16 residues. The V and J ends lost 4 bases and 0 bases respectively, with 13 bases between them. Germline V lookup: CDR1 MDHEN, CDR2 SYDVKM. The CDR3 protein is CASSSWGQSSYNEQFF. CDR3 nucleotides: TGTGCCAGCAGTTCCTGGGGGCAGAGCTCCTACAATGAGCAGTTCTTC.

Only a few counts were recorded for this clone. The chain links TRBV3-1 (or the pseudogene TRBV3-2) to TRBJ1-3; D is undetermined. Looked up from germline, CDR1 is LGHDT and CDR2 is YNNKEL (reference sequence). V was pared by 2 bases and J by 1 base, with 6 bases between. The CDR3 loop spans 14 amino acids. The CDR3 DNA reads TGTGCCAGCAGCCAACCAGTTTCTGGAAACACCATATATTTT. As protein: CASSQPVSGNTIYF.

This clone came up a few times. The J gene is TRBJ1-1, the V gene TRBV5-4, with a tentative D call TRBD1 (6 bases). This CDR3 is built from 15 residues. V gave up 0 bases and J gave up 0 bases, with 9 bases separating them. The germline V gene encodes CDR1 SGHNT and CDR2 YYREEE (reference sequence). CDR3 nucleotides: TGTGCCAGCAGCTTGGAGGGACACATGAACACTGAAGCTTTCTTT. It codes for CASSLEGHMNTEAFF.

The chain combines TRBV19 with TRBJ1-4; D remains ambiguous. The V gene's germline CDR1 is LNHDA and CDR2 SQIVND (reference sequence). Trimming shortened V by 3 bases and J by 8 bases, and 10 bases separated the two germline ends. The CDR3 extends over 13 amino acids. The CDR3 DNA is TGTGCCAGTAGTATGAGGGCGGGGGAAAAACTGTTTTTT. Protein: CASSMRAGEKLFF.

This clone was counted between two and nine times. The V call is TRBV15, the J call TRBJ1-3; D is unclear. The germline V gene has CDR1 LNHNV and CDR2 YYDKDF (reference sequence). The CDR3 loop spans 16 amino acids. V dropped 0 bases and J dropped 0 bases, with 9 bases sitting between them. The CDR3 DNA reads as TGTGCCACCAGCAGAGAGTCCGCGAGCTCTGGAAACACCATATATTTT. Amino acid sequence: CATSRESASSGNTIYF.

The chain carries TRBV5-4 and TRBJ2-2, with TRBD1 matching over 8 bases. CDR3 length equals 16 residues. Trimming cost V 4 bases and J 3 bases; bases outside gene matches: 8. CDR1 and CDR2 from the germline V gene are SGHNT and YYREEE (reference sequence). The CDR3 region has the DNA TGTGCCAGCAGCATGCCCGGGACAGGTTACACCGGGGAGCTGTTTTTT. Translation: CASSMPGTGYTGELFF.

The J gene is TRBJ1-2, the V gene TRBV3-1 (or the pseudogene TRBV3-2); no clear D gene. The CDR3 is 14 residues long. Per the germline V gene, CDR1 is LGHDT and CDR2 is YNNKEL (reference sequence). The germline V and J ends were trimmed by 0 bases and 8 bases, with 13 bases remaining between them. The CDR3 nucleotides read TGTGCCAGCAGCCAAGATGCAGGAACTGGCGGCTACACCTTC. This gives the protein CASSQDAGTGGYTF.

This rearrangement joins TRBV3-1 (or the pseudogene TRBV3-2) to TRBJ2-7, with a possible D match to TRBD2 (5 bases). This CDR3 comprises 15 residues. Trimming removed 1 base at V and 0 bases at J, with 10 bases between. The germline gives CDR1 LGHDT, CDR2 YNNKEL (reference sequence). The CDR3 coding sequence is TGTGCCAGCAGCCAAGCGCCGGGGAGCTCCTACGAGCAGTACTTC. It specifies CASSQAPGSSYEQYF.

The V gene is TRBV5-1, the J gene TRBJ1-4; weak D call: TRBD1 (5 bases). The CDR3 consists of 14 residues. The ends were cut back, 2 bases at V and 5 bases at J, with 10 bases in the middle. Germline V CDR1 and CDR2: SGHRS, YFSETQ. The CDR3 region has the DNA TGCGCCAGCAGCTTCCAGGGATTGAATGAAAAACTGTTTTTT. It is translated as CASSFQGLNEKLFF.

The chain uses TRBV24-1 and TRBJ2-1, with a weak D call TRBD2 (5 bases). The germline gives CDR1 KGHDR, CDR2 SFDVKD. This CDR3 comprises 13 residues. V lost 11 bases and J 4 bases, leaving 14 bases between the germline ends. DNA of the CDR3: TGTGCCATTGCCACCCGCGGGTACAATGAGCAGTTCTTC. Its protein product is CAIATRGYNEQFF.

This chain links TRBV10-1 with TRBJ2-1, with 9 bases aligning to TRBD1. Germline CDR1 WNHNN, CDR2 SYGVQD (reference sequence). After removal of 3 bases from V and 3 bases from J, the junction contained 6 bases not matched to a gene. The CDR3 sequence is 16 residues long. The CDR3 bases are TGCGCCAGCAGTGACACCGGGACAGGGCTCTACAATGAGCAGTTCTTC. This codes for CASSDTGTGLYNEQFF.